The clone carrying this TCR beta chain has just one count. Its cognate antigen is unknown. This CDR3 comprises 13 residues. V was pared by 6 bases and J by 4 bases, with 11 bases between. Germline values: CDR1 SGHTA, CDR2 FQGTGA. The source of the sample is a study of cytomegalovirus exposure and HLA in healthy donors. Study-level findings and limits: Reported performance of the classifier showed diagnosis of cytomegalovirus status with high specificity and sensitivity. Reported findings show TCR beta sequences accurately forecast HLA-A and HLA-B alleles in most subjects. Several of the most significant clusters appeared, in a later analysis, to be linked to common viral pathogens. The authors enumerated 150 to 200 TCR beta chains as linked to cytomegalovirus.

Use of 60 Vbeta and 13 Jbeta primers characterized the PCR. Only in-frame clones appear in the TCRdb table, and some are missing; sequencing was by immunoSEQ multiplex PCR. The repertoire consists of 200,000 or so clones, with 82% occurring once and the leading ten covering 6% to 8%. The rearrangement uses TRBV7-3 and TRBJ2-3, with D hard to call. The receptor comes from a woman between 50 and 59 years old in good health and CMV-seropositive. The sequenced material came from PBMCs. The CDR3 region is CASSATRADTQYF. The CDR3 nucleotides read TGTGCCAGCAGTGCCACTCGAGCAGATACGCAGTATTTT.